The 9 T cell receptor beta chains in this list originate from one sample, sequenced in a study of cytomegalovirus exposure and HLA in healthy donors. The PCR employed 60 Vbeta primers together with 13 Jbeta primers. Measured with immunoSEQ multiplex PCR; TCRdb has only the in-frame clones, and not every one. The sample is made up of 60,000 to 100,000 clones, and the top ten hold around 4.4% of it. The sample taken for sequencing was PBMCs. The receptor set was obtained from a man under 40 in good health and CMV-seronegative.

This chain links TRBV9 with TRBJ2-5, with a tentative D call TRBD1 (6 bases). Trimming pared 4 bases from V and 4 bases from J, leaving 14 bases between. CDR3 length equals 14 residues. Per the germline V gene, CDR1 is SGDLS and CDR2 is YYNGEE. DNA of the CDR3: TGTGCCAGCAGCCTACAGGGATTGGGAGAGACCCAGTACTTC. Its translation is CASSLQGLGETQYF.

The rearrangement links TRBV5-1 to TRBJ2-5; tentative D call: TRBD1 (6 bases). The germline CDR1 and CDR2 sequences are SGHRS and YFSETQ. The CDR3 sequence is 13 residues long. The germline V and J ends were trimmed by 4 bases and 5 bases, with 12 bases remaining between them. The DNA of the CDR3 is TGCGCCAGCAGCCTTACAGGGTTGGAGACCCAGTACTTC. This encodes CASSLTGLETQYF.

V gene TRBV18 combines with J gene TRBJ1-6; D perhaps matches TRBD1 (6 bases). V lost 2 bases to trimming and J lost 10 bases, with 18 bases between them. Germline V gene sequence: CDR1 KGHSH, CDR2 LQKENI. The CDR3 loop spans 16 amino acids. For the CDR3, the DNA is TGTGCCAGCTCACCAATTCAAATACAGGGTGACTCACCCCTCCACTTT. It yields the protein CASSPIQIQGDSPLHF.

This chain uses TRBV6-1 with TRBJ1-4; the D gene is possibly TRBD1 (6 bases). Trimming took off 1 base at V and 5 bases at J, with 8 bases between the two ends. Germline loops: CDR1 MNHNS, CDR2 SASEGT. This CDR3 spans 14 amino acids. CDR3 protein: CASSEGDTNEKLFF. In nucleotides, the CDR3 is TGTGCCAGCAGTGAAGGGGACACGAATGAAAAACTGTTTTTT.

The chain joins TRBV5-6 to TRBJ1-1, with D uncertain. The V gene lost 0 bases and the J gene lost 3 bases, with 6 bases spanning the gap. In germline, CDR1 is SGHDT, CDR2 YYEEEE. This CDR3 comprises 13 residues. The CDR3 loop is CASSLGQYTEAFF. The CDR3 DNA reads TGTGCCAGCAGCTTGGGTCAGTACACTGAAGCTTTCTTT. Together with reference TRBV5-6 and TRBJ1-1, the CDR3 gives the full variable domain: DAGVTQSPTHLIKTRGQQVTLRCSPKSGHDTVSWYQQALGQGPQFIFQYYEEEERQRGNFPDRFSGHQFPNYSSELNVNALLLGDSALYLCASSLGQYTEAFFGQGTRLTVV.

J is TRBJ1-2 and V is TRBV5-1, with 9 bases aligning to TRBD1. The CDR3 runs 14 residues. Germline CDR1 reads SGHRS; CDR2 reads YFSETQ. Losses at the gene ends were 3 bases for V and 6 bases for J; bases not matched to a gene: 6. CDR3 region: CASSYRGQRDGYTF. The CDR3 nucleotides read TGCGCCAGCAGCTACAGGGGGCAGAGGGATGGCTACACCTTC.

The chain couples TRBV19 to TRBJ2-1; tentative D call: TRBD2 (6 bases). V gave up 9 bases and J gave up 4 bases, with 22 bases separating them. The CDR3 loop spans 16 amino acids. Germline V gene sequence: CDR1 LNHDA, CDR2 SQIVND (reference sequence). CDR3 loop: CASRLSSGTQYNEQFF. The CDR3 nucleotides are TGTGCCAGCCGCCTTAGTAGCGGTACCCAATACAATGAGCAGTTCTTC.

This rearrangement joins TRBV29-1 to TRBJ1-2; no firm D call. The V gene lost 6 bases and the J gene lost 5 bases, with 13 bases spanning the gap. Germline CDR1 is SQVTM and CDR2 is ANQGSEA. CDR3 length: 12 residues. The CDR3 here is CSVARDFYGYTF. As DNA, the CDR3 is TGCAGCGTCGCCCGGGATTTTTATGGCTACACCTTC.

This chain uses TRBV18 with TRBJ1-4, with 8 positions matching TRBD1. Germline CDR1 KGHSH, CDR2 LQKENI. This CDR3 spans 17 amino acids. V lost 4 bases and J lost 0; bases outside the gene matches: 7. The CDR3 DNA is TGTGCCAGCTCACAAATGACAGGGGCGGCAACTAATGAAAAACTGTTTTTT. This translates into CASSQMTGAATNEKLFF.